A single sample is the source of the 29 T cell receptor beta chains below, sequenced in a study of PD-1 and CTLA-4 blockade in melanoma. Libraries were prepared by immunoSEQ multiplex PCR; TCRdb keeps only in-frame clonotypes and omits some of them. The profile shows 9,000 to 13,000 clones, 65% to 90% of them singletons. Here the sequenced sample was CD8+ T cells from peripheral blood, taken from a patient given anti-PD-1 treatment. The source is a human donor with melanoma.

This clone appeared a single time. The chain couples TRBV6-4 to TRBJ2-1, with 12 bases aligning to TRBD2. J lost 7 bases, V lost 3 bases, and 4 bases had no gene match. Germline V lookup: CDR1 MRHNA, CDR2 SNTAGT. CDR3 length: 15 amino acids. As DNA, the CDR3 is TGTGCCAGCAGTGATGGGACTAGCGGGCCGAATGAGCAGTTCTTC. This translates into CASSDGTSGPNEQFF.

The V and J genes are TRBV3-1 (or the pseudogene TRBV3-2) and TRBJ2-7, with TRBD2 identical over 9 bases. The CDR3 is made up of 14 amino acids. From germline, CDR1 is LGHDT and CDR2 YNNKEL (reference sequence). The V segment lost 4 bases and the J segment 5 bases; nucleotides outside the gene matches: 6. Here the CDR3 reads CASSLPAGGHEQYF. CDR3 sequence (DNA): TGTGCCAGCAGCCTACCGGCGGGGGGGCACGAGCAGTACTTC.

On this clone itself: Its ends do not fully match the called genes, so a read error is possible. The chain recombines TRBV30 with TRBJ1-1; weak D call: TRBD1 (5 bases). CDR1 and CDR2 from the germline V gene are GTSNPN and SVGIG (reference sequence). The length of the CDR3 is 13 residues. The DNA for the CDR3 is TGTGCCTGGGGCCCGGGGGTTAGGGCCCAAGTGGACTTT. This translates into CAWGPGVRAQVDF. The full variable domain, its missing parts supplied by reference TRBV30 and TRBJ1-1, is SQTIHQWPATLVQPVGSPLSLECTVEGTSNPNLYWYRQAAGRGLQLLFYSVGIGQISSEVPQNLSASRPQDRQFILSSKKLLLSDSGFYLCAWGPGVRAQVDFGQGTRLTVV.

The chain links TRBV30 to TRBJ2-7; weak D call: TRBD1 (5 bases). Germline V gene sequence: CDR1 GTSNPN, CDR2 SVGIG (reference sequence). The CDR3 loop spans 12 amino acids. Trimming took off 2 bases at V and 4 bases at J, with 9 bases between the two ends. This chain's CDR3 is CAWSQGTYEQYF. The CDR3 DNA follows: TGTGCCTGGAGTCAGGGTACGTACGAGCAGTACTTC.

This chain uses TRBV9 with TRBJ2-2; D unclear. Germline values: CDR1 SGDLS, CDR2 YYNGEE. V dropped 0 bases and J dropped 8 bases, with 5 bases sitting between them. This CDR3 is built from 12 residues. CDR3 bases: TGTGCCAGCAGCGTAGCTTATGGGGAGCTGTTTTTT. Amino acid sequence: CASSVAYGELFF.

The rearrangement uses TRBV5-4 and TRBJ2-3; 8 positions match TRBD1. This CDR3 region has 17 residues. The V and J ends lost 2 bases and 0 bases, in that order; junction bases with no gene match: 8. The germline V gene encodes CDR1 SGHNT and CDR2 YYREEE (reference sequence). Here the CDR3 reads CASSLSRTGFSTDTQYF. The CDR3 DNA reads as TGTGCCAGCAGCTTATCCCGGACAGGGTTTAGCACAGATACGCAGTATTTT.

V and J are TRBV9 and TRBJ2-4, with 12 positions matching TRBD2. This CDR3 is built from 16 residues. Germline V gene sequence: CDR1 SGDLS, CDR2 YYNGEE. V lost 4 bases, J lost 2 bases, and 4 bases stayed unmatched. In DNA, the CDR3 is TGTGCCAGCAGCCCTAGCGGGGGGGCCCCCAAAAACATTCAGTACTTC. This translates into CASSPSGGAPKNIQYF.

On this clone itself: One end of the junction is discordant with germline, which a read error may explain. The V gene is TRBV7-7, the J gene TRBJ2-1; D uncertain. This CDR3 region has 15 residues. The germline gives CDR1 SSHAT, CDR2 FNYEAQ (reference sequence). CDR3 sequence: CASSPSPSSYNEQFF. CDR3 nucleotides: TGTGCTAGCAGCCCCTCGCCGAGCTCCTACAATGAGCAGTTCTTC.

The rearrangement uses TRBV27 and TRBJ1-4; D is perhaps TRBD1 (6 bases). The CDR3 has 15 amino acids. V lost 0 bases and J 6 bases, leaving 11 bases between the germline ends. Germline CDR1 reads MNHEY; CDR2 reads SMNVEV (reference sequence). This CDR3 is CASSLSQGIYEKLFF. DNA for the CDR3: TGTGCCAGCAGTTTATCACAGGGAATCTATGAAAAACTGTTTTTT.

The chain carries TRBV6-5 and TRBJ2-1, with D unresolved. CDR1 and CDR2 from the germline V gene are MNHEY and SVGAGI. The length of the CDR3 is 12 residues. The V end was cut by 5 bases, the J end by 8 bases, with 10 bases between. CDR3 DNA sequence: TGTGCCAGCAGTAGCTCAAACGATGAGCAGTTCTTC. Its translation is CASSSSNDEQFF.

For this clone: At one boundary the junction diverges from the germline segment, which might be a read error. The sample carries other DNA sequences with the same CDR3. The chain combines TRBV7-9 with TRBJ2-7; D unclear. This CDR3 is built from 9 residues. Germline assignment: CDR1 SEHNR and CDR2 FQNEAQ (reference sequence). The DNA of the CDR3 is TGTGCCAGCAGCCCAGAGCAGTACTTT. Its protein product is CASSPEQYF.

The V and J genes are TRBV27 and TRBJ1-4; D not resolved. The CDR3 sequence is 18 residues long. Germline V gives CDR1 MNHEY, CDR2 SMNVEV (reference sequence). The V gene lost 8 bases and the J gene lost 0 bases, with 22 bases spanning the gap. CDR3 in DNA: TGTGCCAGCCGTTACACGACGGGAACAACTTCAACTAATGAAAAACTGTTTTTT. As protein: CASRYTTGTTSTNEKLFF.

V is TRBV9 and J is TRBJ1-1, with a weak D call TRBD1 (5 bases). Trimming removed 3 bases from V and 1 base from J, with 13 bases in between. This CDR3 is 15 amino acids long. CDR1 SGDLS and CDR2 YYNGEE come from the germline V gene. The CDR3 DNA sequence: TGTGCCAGCAGCGGGGCGGGGCAGGGGAACACTGAAGCTTTCTTT. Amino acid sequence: CASSGAGQGNTEAFF.

CDR3: CASSPLTGAYNEQFF. The CDR3 DNA reads as TGTGCCAGCAGTCCCCTCACGGGAGCCTACAATGAGCAGTTCTTC. V gene TRBV7-9 combines with J gene TRBJ2-1, with D tentatively TRBD2 (6 bases). Trimming removed 6 bases from V and 2 bases from J, with 14 bases in between. Per germline, CDR1 SEHNR and CDR2 FQNEAQ (reference sequence). There are 15 residues in the CDR3. Full variable domain (missing parts from reference TRBV7-9 and TRBJ2-1): DTGVSQNPRHKITKRGQNVTFRCDPISEHNRLYWYRQTLGQGPEFLTYFQNEAQLEKSRLLSDRFSAERPKGSFSTLEIQRTEQGDSAMYLCASSPLTGAYNEQFFGPGTRLTVL.

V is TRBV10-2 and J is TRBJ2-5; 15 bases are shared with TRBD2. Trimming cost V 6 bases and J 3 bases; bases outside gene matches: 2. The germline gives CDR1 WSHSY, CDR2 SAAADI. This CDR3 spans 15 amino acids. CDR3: CASRRTSGGEETQYF. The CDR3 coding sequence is TGCGCCAGCAGAAGGACTAGCGGGGGGGAAGAGACCCAGTACTTC.

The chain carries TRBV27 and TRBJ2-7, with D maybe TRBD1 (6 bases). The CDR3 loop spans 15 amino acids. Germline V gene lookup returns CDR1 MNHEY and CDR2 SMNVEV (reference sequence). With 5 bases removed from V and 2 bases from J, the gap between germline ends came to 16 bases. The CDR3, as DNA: TGTGCCAGCAGTCACAGGGACCTATACCCCTACGAGCAGTACTTC. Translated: CASSHRDLYPYEQYF.

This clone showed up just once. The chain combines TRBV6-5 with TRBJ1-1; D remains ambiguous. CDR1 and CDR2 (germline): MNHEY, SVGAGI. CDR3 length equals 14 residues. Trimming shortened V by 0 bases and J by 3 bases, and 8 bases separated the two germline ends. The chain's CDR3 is CASSYSYRDTEAFF. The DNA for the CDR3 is TGTGCCAGCAGTTACTCGTACCGTGACACTGAAGCTTTCTTT.

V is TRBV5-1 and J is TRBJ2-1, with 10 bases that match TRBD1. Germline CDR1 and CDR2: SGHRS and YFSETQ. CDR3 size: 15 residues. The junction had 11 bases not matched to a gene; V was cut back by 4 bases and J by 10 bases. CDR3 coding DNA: TGCGCCAGCAGCGTCCGGGACAGGGGACAATGGGAGCAGTTCTTC. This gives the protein CASSVRDRGQWEQFF. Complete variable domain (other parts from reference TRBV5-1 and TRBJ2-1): KAGVTQTPRYLIKTRGQQVTLSCSPISGHRSVSWYQQTPGQGLQFLFEYFSETQRNKGNFPGRFSGRQFSNSRSEMNVSTLELGDSALYLCASSVRDRGQWEQFFGPGTRLTVL.

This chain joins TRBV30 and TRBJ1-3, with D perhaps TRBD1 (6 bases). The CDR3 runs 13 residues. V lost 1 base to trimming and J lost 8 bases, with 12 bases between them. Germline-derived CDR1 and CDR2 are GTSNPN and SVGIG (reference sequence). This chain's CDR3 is CAWSGGPRYTIYF. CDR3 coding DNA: TGTGCCTGGAGTGGGGGGCCCCGGTACACCATATATTTT. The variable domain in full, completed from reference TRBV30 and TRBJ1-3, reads SQTIHQWPATLVQPVGSPLSLECTVEGTSNPNLYWYRQAAGRGLQLLFYSVGIGQISSEVPQNLSASRPQDRQFILSSKKLLLSDSGFYLCAWSGGPRYTIYFGEGSWLTVV.

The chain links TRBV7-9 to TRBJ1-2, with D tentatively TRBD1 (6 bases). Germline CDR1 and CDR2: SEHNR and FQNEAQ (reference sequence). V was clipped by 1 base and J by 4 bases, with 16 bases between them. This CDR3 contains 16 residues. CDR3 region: CASSLGGPVGGYGYTF. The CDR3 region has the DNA TGTGCCAGCAGCTTAGGGGGGCCTGTAGGAGGCTATGGCTACACCTTC.

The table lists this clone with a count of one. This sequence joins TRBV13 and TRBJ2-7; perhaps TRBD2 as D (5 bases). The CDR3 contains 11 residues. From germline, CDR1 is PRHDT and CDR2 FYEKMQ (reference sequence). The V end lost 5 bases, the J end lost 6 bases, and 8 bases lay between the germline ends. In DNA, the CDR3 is TGTGCCAGCAGCCTCGCGGGCGAGCAGTACTTC. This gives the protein CASSLAGEQYF.

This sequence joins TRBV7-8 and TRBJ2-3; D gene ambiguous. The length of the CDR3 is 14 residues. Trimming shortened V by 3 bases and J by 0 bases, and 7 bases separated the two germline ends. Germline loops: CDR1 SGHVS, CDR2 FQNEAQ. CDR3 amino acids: CASSLVGSTDTQYF. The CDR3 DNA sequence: TGTGCCAGCAGCTTGGTGGGCAGCACAGATACGCAGTATTTT.

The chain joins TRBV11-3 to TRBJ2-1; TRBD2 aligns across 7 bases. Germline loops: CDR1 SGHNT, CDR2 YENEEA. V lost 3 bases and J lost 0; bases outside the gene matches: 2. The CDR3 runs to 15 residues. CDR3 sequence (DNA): TGTGCCAGCAGCTTTCTAGCGGACTCCTACAATGAGCAGTTCTTC. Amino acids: CASSFLADSYNEQFF.

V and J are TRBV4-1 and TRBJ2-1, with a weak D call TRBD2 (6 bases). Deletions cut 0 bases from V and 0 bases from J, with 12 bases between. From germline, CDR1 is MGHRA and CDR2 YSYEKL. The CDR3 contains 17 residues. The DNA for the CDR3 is TGCGCCAGCAGCCAAGATGACGGGAGCGGCTCCTACAATGAGCAGTTCTTC. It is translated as CASSQDDGSGSYNEQFF.

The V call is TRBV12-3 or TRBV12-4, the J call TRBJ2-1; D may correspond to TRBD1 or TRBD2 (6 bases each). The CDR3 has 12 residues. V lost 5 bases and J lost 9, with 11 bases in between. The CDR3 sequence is CASSVGGIEQFF. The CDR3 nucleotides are TGTGCCAGCAGTGTAGGGGGGATTGAGCAGTTCTTC.

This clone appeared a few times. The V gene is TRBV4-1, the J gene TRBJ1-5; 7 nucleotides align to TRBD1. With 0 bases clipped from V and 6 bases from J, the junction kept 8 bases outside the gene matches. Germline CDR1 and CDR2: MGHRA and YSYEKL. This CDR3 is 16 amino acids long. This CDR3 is CASSQDVDRATQPQHF. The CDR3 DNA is TGCGCCAGCAGCCAAGATGTCGACAGGGCGACTCAGCCCCAGCATTTT.

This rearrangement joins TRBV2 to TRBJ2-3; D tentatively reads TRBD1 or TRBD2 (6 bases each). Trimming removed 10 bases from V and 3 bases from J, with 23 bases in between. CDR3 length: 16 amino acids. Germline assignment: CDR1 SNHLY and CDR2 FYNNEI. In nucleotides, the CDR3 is TGTGCCAACAAGAGGGAGGCGACAGGTGGGACAGATACGCAGTATTTT. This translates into CANKREATGGTDTQYF.

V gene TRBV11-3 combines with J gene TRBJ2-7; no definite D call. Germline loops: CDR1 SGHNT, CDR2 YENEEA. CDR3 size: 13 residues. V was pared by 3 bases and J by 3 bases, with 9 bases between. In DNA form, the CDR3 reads TGTGCCAGCAGCTTTGGCGGATACTACGAGCAGTACTTC. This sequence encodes CASSFGGYYEQYF.

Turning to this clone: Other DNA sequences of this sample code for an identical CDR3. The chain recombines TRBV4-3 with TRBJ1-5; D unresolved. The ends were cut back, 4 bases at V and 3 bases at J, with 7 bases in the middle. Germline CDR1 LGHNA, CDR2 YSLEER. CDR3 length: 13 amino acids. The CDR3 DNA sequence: TGCGCCAGCAGCCTAGGTTTCAATCAGCCCCAGCATTTT. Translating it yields CASSLGFNQPQHF.